A single sample gave rise to the 27 T cell receptor beta chains below, sequenced in a study of MAIT cells during Salmonella Paratyphi A infection. These receptors have no known antigen. Notes on the study in general: MAIT TRBV usage was oligoclonal, favouring TRBV20 and TRBV6.

The time point: after infection, following antibiotic treatment. MAIT cells were sorted by flow cytometry as Valpha7.2+ CD161+ T cells. TCRdb redid the calling of the 5' RACE reads with MiXCR, one entry per CDR3 protein. This repertoire shows approximately 700 distinct CDR3 sequences, around a third found once; its top ten account for roughly a third. The sample consisted of MAIT cells from PBMCs, taken at the last sampling point of the challenge study. The origin of the receptors is a person aged 18 to 70 who was deliberately infected with Salmonella Paratyphi A in a paratyphoid fever challenge study.

This clonotype was observed a few times. This rearrangement joins TRBV24-1 to TRBJ2-2; D assignment may be TRBD1 or TRBD2 (5 bases each). Trimming stripped 4 bases from V and 0 bases from J, with 14 bases between. CDR3 size: 17 residues. The germline V gene encodes CDR1 KGHDR and CDR2 SFDVKD. Here the CDR3 reads CATSEVYGGPNTGELFF. CDR3 nucleotides: TGTGCCACCAGTGAAGTATATGGGGGACCGAACACCGGGGAGCTGTTTTTT.

The chain recombines TRBV7-7 with TRBJ2-7; D not certain. Germline assignment: CDR1 SSHAT and CDR2 FNYEAQ (reference sequence). This CDR3 is 10 amino acids long. The CDR3 loop is CARSDYEQYF. The CDR3 DNA reads as TGTGCTAGAAGCGATTACGAGCAGTACTTC.

The J gene is TRBJ2-2, the V gene TRBV29-1; 11 bases match TRBD1. The CDR3 sequence is 14 residues long. Per germline, CDR1 SQVTM and CDR2 ANQGSEA. The ends lost 4 bases at V and 3 bases at J; junction bases unmatched: 1. The CDR3 is CSVAGQGDTGELFF. CDR3 in DNA: TGCAGCGTTGCGGGACAGGGGGACACCGGGGAGCTGTTTTTT.

This clonotype was observed a few times. The CDR3 sequence: CSARRWAEQETQYF. The CDR3 nucleotides read TGCAGTGCTAGAAGGTGGGCCGAGCAAGAGACCCAGTACTTC. The gene calls are TRBV20-1 and TRBJ2-5, with unresolved D. Germline-derived CDR1 and CDR2 are DFQATT and SNEGSKA (reference sequence). Trimming took off 2 bases at V and 2 bases at J, with 12 bases between the two ends. This CDR3 region has 14 residues.

This clonotype is deemed medium-sized. This chain joins TRBV20-1 and TRBJ2-7; D might be TRBD1 or TRBD2, each matching 5 bases. The ends were cut back, 5 bases at V and 2 bases at J, with 16 bases in the middle. This CDR3 spans 14 amino acids. Germline-derived CDR1 and CDR2 are DFQATT and SNEGSKA (reference sequence). DNA for the CDR3: TGCAGTGCTGGGGGTTCGAGGGACGCCTACGAGCAGTACTTC. As protein: CSAGGSRDAYEQYF.

This clonotype was seen a handful of times. The J gene is TRBJ2-5, the V gene TRBV6-6; TRBD2 agrees at 9 bases. Germline loops: CDR1 MNHNY, CDR2 SVGAGI (reference sequence). The CDR3 covers 14 residues. Losses at the gene ends were 10 bases for V and 2 bases for J; bases not matched to a gene: 8. CDR3 in amino acids: CATTLAGDQETQYF. DNA for the CDR3: TGTGCCACGACCTTAGCGGGGGATCAAGAGACCCAGTACTTC.

This CDR3 is CASSVETDNTEAFF. For the CDR3, the DNA is TGTGCCAGCAGTGTTGAGACAGACAACACTGAAGCTTTCTTT. V usage is TRBV6-4 and J usage is TRBJ1-1, with D possibly TRBD1 on 5 matching bases. The V end was cut by 4 bases, the J end by 2 bases, with 11 bases between. The CDR3 loop spans 14 amino acids. From germline, CDR1 is MRHNA and CDR2 SNTAGT.

V is TRBV7-6 and J is TRBJ1-1; D is unclear. Per the germline V gene, CDR1 is SGHVS and CDR2 is FNYEAQ. The CDR3 has 12 residues. V was trimmed by 6 bases and J by 6 bases, leaving 11 bases between them. Here the CDR3 DNA reads TGTGCCAGCAGGCCAGGCGGGGCTGAAGCTTTCTTT. Its protein product is CASRPGGAEAFF.

The chain employs TRBV21-1 and TRBJ2-2; whether TRBD1, the table's D call, matches the DNA was not checked. TRBV21-1 is a known pseudogene. CDR3 length: 16 residues. CDR3 nucleotides: TGTGCCAGCAGCAAAGCGAGGCCCCGATCCACCGGGGAGCTGTTTTTT. Amino acids: CASSKARPRSTGELFF.

This clonotype is large by share. The chain joins TRBV7-8 to TRBJ2-3; TRBD2 matches at 7 bases. Germline V gives CDR1 SGHVS, CDR2 FQNEAQ. V trimming: 0 bases; J trimming: 0 bases; junction bases outside the gene matches: 12. The CDR3 extends over 19 amino acids. CDR3 sequence (DNA): TGTGCCAGCAGCTTAGCTGGGTACGGAGCGGGGCCTAGCACAGATACGCAGTATTTT. It translates to CASSLAGYGAGPSTDTQYF.

This clonotype has only a few counts. CDR3 residues: CSARASGGTETQYF. CDR3 in DNA: TGCAGTGCTAGGGCTAGCGGGGGTACGGAGACCCAGTACTTC. The chain combines TRBV20-1 with TRBJ2-5; TRBD2 agrees at 10 bases. V lost 3 bases to trimming and J lost 5 bases; unmatched junction nucleotides: 6. CDR1 is DFQATT and CDR2 is SNEGSKA in the germline V gene (reference sequence). The CDR3 length is 14 residues.

The chain links TRBV20-1 to TRBJ1-2, with 9 bases lining up with TRBD1. The CDR3 runs to 12 residues. Losses at the gene ends were 3 bases for V and 4 bases for J; bases not matched to a gene: 0. Germline CDR1 and CDR2: DFQATT and SNEGSKA (reference sequence). CDR3 amino acids: CSARDRGYGYTF. CDR3 sequence (DNA): TGCAGTGCTAGGGACAGGGGCTATGGCTACACCTTC.

The genes are TRBV6-1 and TRBJ2-1; D uncertain. Trimming took 0 bases from V and 8 from J, leaving 8 bases between them. The germline CDR1 and CDR2 sequences are MNHNS and SASEGT. The CDR3 consists of 13 residues. CDR3 nucleotide sequence: TGTGCCAGCAGTGAAGCCAGTGAGGATGAGCAGTTCTTC. Translating gives CASSEASEDEQFF.

This clonotype came up a few times. The chain couples TRBV4-2 to TRBJ2-1; 7 nucleotides match TRBD2. The germline V gene encodes CDR1 LGHNA and CDR2 YNFKEQ. The CDR3 has 16 amino acids. V dropped 1 base and J dropped 6; count of bases not matched to a gene: 9. The CDR3 here is CASSQVAGDSGNEQFF. The CDR3 nucleotides are TGTGCCAGCAGCCAAGTTGCGGGAGATTCAGGCAATGAGCAGTTCTTC.

The J gene is TRBJ2-7, the V gene TRBV6-2 or TRBV6-3; tentatively, D is TRBD1 (5 bases). This CDR3 has 15 residues. Germline V gene data show CDR1 as MNHEY and CDR2 as SVGEGT. V was pared by 2 bases and J by 0 bases, with 11 bases between. The CDR3 DNA reads as TGTGCCAGCAGTTACCCTCCGGACACCTCCTACGAGCAGTACTTC. Residues: CASSYPPDTSYEQYF.

The chain combines TRBV20-1 with TRBJ2-1; 10 nucleotides match TRBD1. The CDR3 is 16 amino acids. Trimming took 4 bases from V and 4 from J; bases not matched to a gene: 10. CDR1 DFQATT and CDR2 SNEGSKA come from the germline V gene (reference sequence). CDR3 sequence (DNA): TGCAGTGCTATCAGTACCGGGACAGGGGATTACAATGAGCAGTTCTTC. This encodes CSAISTGTGDYNEQFF.

This clonotype was counted once. J is TRBJ2-6 and V is TRBV4-2; D not certain. The CDR3 sequence is 16 residues long. CDR1 and CDR2 from the germline V gene are LGHNA and YNFKEQ. V lost 1 base and J lost 0, with 7 bases in between. The CDR3 DNA follows: TGTGCCAGCAGCCAAGGGGGTAGCTCTGGGGCCAACGTCCTGACTTTC. This codes for CASSQGGSSGANVLTF.

By share, this clonotype ranks as large. The chain recombines TRBV20-1 with TRBJ2-7; D may match TRBD1 or TRBD2 (5 bases each). The CDR3 sequence is 16 residues long. Per germline, CDR1 DFQATT and CDR2 SNEGSKA (reference sequence). Deletions cut 4 bases from V and 0 bases from J, with 19 bases between. CDR3 loop: CSATPGTVDFSYEQYF. In DNA, the CDR3 is TGCAGTGCTACCCCCGGGACGGTGGATTTCTCCTACGAGCAGTACTTC.

The genes are TRBV20-1 and TRBJ2-5; 11 bases are a match to TRBD2. The germline V gene encodes CDR1 DFQATT and CDR2 SNEGSKA (reference sequence). This CDR3 comprises 18 residues. Trimming removed 2 bases from V and 2 bases from J; junction bases left unmatched: 13. For the CDR3, the DNA is TGCAGTGCTAGAAGTCTGACTAGCGGGAAAAATATTCAAGAGACCCAGTACTTC. Encoded protein: CSARSLTSGKNIQETQYF.

By proportion, this clonotype is medium-sized. The chain has TRBV5-8 and TRBJ1-6; TRBD1 is a possible D gene (5 bases). Trimming removed 7 bases at V and 9 bases at J, with 20 bases between. This CDR3 region has 15 residues. Per germline, CDR1 SGHTS and CDR2 YDEGEE. DNA for the CDR3: TGTGCCAGCCATTCCCCGGCAGGGCATAGTTCACCCCTCCACTTT. It is translated as CASHSPAGHSSPLHF.

This chain connects TRBV6-1 to TRBJ2-2; either TRBD1 or TRBD2 may fit D (5 bases each). There are 15 residues in the CDR3. V lost 6 bases and J lost 3, with 14 bases in between. From germline, CDR1 is MNHNS and CDR2 SASEGT. The CDR3, as DNA: TGTGCCAGCAGGAGGGGAACGGAGGACACCGGGGAGCTGTTTTTT. The encoded protein is CASRRGTEDTGELFF.

The sample holds one count of this clonotype. Since no conserved phenylalanine or tryptophan closes the CDR3, a read error is the likely cause. J is TRBJ1-6 and V is TRBV4-3; D ambiguous. CDR1 and CDR2 from the germline V gene are LGHNA and YSLEER. V lost 1 base to trimming and J lost 14 bases, with 15 bases between them. This CDR3 is 14 amino acids long. CDR3 amino acids: CASSQGLFIGALHG. The CDR3 DNA reads as TGCGCCAGCAGCCAAGGTCTCTTCATCGGAGCCCTCCACGGG.

By frequency in the sample, this clonotype is medium-sized. This CDR3 reads CSAQQAGGGNQPQHF. Here the CDR3 DNA reads TGCAGTGCCCAGCAGGCAGGGGGCGGCAATCAGCCCCAGCATTTT. The chain recombines TRBV20-1 with TRBJ1-5; 8 nucleotides match TRBD1. CDR1 is DFQATT and CDR2 is SNEGSKA in the germline V gene (reference sequence). The CDR3 sequence is 15 residues long. Trimming cost V 6 bases and J 2 bases; bases outside gene matches: 9.

This clonotype is labeled as hyperexpanded. The chain carries TRBV20-1 and TRBJ1-6; TRBD1 agrees at 11 bases. Germline CDR1 DFQATT, CDR2 SNEGSKA (reference sequence). V gave up 0 bases and J gave up 10 bases; unmatched junction bases: 14. The CDR3 has 18 residues. This CDR3 reads CSARDRTGGEVMISPLHF. As DNA, the CDR3 is TGCAGTGCTAGAGATAGGACAGGGGGCGAGGTGATGATCTCACCCCTCCACTTT.

This clonotype was recorded a few times. This chain connects TRBV6-4 to TRBJ2-1, with 10 bases matching TRBD2. V shed 0 bases, J shed 4 bases, and the junction held 0 bases outside the gene matches. This CDR3 region has 15 residues. The germline V gene has CDR1 MRHNA and CDR2 SNTAGT. CDR3 region: CASSDSAGGYNEQFF. The CDR3 DNA reads as TGTGCCAGCAGTGACTCAGCGGGGGGGTACAATGAGCAGTTCTTC.

This chain joins TRBV6-4 and TRBJ2-3; 11 nucleotides agree with TRBD2. Trimming at V came to 3 bases and at J to 2 bases, leaving 13 bases not matched to a gene. This CDR3 has 19 amino acids. Germline V gene data show CDR1 as MRHNA and CDR2 as SNTAGT. The CDR3 here is CASSEGGTSGGVVTDTQYF. CDR3 nucleotide sequence: TGTGCCAGCAGTGAGGGTGGTACTAGCGGGGGAGTTGTCACAGATACGCAGTATTTT.

The chain has TRBV11-1 and TRBJ2-1; tentatively, D is TRBD2 (6 bases). The CDR3 sequence is 15 residues long. Germline V gene data show CDR1 as SGHAT and CDR2 as FQDESV (reference sequence). V was trimmed by 2 bases and J by 3 bases, leaving 11 bases between them. The CDR3 here is CASSLTGEVYNEQFF. As DNA, the CDR3 is TGTGCCAGCAGCTTAACCGGGGAGGTCTACAATGAGCAGTTCTTC. Filled out from reference TRBV11-1 and TRBJ2-1, the complete variable domain reads EAEVAQSPRYKITEKSQAVAFWCDPISGHATLYWYRQILGQGPELLVQFQDESVVDDSQLPKDRFSAERLKGVDSTLKIQPAELGDSAMYLCASSLTGEVYNEQFFGPGTRLTVL.